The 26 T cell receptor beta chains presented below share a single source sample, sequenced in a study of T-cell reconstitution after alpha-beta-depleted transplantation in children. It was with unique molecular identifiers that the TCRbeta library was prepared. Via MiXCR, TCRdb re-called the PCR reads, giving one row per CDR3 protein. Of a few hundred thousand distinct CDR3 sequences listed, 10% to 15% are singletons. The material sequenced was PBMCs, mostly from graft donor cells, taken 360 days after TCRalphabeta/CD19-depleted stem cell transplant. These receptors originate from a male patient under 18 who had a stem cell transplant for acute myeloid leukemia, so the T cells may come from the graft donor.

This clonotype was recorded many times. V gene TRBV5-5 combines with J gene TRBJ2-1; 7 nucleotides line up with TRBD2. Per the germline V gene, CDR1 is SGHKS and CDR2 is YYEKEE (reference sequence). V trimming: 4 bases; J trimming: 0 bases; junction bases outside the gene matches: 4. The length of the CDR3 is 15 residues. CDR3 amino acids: CASSGGDFSYNEQFF. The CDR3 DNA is TGTGCCAGCAGCGGGGGGGACTTCTCCTACAATGAGCAGTTCTTC. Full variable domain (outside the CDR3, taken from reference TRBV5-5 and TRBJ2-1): DAGVTQSPTHLIKTRGQQVTLRCSPISGHKSVSWYQQVLGQGPQFIFQYYEKEERGRGNFPDRFSARQFPNYSSELNVNALLLGDSALYLCASSGGDFSYNEQFFGPGTRLTVL.

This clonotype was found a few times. In DNA form, the CDR3 reads TGTGCCAGTTCGACTAGATACACAGATACGCAGTATTTT. This sequence encodes CASSTRYTDTQYF. The genes are TRBV19 and TRBJ2-3; tentative D call: TRBD2 (6 bases). V was cut by 8 bases and J by 2 bases, with 11 bases left in between. In germline, CDR1 is LNHDA, CDR2 SQIVND (reference sequence). The CDR3 runs to 13 residues.

The CDR3 DNA sequence: TGTGCCAGCAGTCCCCGACAGAACCAAGAGACCCAGTACTTC. This codes for CASSPRQNQETQYF. The genes are TRBV27 and TRBJ2-5; maybe TRBD1 (5 bases). V was clipped by 5 bases and J by 0 bases, with 10 bases between them. Germline CDR1 MNHEY, CDR2 SMNVEV (reference sequence). The CDR3 runs 14 residues.

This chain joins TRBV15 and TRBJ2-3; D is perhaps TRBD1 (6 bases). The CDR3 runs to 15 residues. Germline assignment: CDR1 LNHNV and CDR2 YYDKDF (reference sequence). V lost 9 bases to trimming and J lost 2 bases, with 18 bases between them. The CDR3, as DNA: TGTGCCACTAGGGAAGGACAGCTTTCCACAGATACGCAGTATTTT. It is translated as CATREGQLSTDTQYF.

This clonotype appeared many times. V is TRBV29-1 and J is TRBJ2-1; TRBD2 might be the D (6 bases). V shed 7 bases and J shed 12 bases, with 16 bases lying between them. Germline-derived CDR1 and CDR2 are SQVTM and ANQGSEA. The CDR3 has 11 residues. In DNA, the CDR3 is TGCAGCGCCGTCGGGGGACCCTCGCAGTTCTTC. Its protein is CSAVGGPSQFF.

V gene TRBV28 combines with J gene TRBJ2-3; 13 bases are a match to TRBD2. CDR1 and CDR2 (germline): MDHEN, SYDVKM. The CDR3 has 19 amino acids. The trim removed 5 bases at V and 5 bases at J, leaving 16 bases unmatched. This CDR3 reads CASSRRPGTSGIPQDTQYF. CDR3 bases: TGTGCCAGCAGTCGCCGTCCCGGGACTAGCGGGATACCTCAAGATACGCAGTATTTT.

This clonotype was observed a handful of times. For the CDR3, the DNA is TGTGCCAGCACCATTCACCCGGGACAGGGGGCCTACAATGAGCAGTTCTTC. It yields the protein CASTIHPGQGAYNEQFF. The rearrangement joins TRBV7-2 to TRBJ2-1; TRBD1 matches 11 bases. CDR1 and CDR2 (germline): SGHTA, FQGNSA. V was clipped by 7 bases and J by 2 bases; unmatched bases: 10. CDR3 length: 17 residues. Variable domain in full (rest from reference TRBV7-2 and TRBJ2-1): GAGVSQSPSNKVTEKGKDVELRCDPISGHTALYWYRQSLGQGLEFLIYFQGNSAPDKSGLPSDRFSAERTGGSVSTLTIQRTQQEDSAVYLCASTIHPGQGAYNEQFFGPGTRLTVL.

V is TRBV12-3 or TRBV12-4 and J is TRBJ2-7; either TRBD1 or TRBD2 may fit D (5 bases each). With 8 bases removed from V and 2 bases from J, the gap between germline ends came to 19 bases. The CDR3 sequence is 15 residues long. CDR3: CASHGAGRVPYEQYF. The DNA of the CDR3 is TGTGCCAGCCATGGGGCGGGCAGGGTGCCCTACGAGCAGTACTTC.

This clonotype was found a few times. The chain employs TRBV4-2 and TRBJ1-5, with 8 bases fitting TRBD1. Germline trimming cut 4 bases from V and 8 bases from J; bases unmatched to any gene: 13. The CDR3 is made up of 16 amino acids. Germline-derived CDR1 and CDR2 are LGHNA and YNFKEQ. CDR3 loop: CASSLWTGTDKEPQHF. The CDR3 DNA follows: TGTGCCAGCAGCCTCTGGACAGGGACAGATAAAGAGCCCCAGCATTTT.

CDR3 loop: CASSLVGLLSHEQYF. For the CDR3, the DNA is TGCGCCAGCAGCTTGGTCGGGTTACTAAGCCATGAGCAGTACTTC. This chain connects TRBV5-1 to TRBJ2-7; D is unclear. Between the trimmed V and J ends, which lost 0 bases and 7 bases, there was a span of 17 bases. Per the germline V gene, CDR1 is SGHRS and CDR2 is YFSETQ. The CDR3 totals 15 residues.

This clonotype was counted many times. The CDR3: CASSPLGFEQYF. CDR3 bases: TGTGCCAGCAGCCCCCTTGGGTTCGAGCAGTACTTC. The chain employs TRBV5-5 and TRBJ2-7; D unclear. CDR3 length: 12 residues. Germline V gives CDR1 SGHKS, CDR2 YYEKEE (reference sequence). V shed 4 bases and J shed 6 bases, with 11 bases lying between them.

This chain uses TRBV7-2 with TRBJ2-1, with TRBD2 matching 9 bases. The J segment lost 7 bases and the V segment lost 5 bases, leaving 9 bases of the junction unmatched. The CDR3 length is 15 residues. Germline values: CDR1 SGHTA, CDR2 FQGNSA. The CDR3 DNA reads TGTGCCAGCAGCCCTCTTCGCGGGAGGGCTAATGAGCAGTTCTTC. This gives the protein CASSPLRGRANEQFF.

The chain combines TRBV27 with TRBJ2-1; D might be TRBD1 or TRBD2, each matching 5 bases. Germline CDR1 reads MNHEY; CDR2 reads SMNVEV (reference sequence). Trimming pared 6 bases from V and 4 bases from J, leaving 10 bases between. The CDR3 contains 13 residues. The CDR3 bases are TGTGCCAGCAGCCCATGGGGGTACAATGAGCAGTTCTTC. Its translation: CASSPWGYNEQFF.

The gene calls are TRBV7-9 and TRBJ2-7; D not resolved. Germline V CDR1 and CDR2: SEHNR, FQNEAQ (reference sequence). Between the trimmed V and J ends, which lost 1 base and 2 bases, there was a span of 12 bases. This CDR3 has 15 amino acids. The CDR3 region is CASSLVLDRAYEQYF. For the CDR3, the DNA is TGTGCCAGCAGCTTAGTCTTGGACCGCGCCTACGAGCAGTACTTC.

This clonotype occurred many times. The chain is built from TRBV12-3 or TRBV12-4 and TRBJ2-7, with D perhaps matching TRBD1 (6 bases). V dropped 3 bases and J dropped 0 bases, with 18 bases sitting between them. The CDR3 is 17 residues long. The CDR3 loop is CASSFLSGTQNSYEQYF. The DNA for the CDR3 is TGTGCCAGCAGTTTCCTATCTGGGACACAGAACTCCTACGAGCAGTACTTC.

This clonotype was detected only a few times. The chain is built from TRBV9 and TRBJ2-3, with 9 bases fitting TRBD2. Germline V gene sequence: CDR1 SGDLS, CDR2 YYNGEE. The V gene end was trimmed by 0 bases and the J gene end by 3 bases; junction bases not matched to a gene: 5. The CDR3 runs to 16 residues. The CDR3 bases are TGTGCCAGCAGCGTAGGAAGACTAGCGGCGACAGATACGCAGTATTTT. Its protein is CASSVGRLAATDTQYF.

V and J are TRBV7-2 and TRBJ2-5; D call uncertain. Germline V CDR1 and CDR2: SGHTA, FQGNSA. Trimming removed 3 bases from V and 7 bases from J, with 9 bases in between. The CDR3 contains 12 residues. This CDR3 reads CASSFPWGTQYF. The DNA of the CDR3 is TGTGCCAGCAGCTTCCCGTGGGGGACCCAGTACTTC. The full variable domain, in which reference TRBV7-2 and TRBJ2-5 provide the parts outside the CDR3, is GAGVSQSPSNKVTEKGKDVELRCDPISGHTALYWYRQSLGQGLEFLIYFQGNSAPDKSGLPSDRFSAERTGGSVSTLTIQRTQQEDSAVYLCASSFPWGTQYFGPGTRLLVL.

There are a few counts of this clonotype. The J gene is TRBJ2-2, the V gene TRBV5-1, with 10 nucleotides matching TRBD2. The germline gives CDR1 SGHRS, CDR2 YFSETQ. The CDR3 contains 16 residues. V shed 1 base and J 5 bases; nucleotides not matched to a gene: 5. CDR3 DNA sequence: TGCGCCAGCAGCTTGCTCTCTAGCGGGAGTACCGGGGAGCTGTTTTTT. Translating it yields CASSLLSSGSTGELFF.

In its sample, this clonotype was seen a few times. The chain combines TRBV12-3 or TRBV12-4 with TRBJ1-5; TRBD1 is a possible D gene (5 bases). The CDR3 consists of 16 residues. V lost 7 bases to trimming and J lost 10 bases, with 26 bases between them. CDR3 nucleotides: TGTGCCAGCAAGCCCGGGTGGCCGAGGCGGGGGGATCCCCAGCATTTT. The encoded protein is CASKPGWPRRGDPQHF.

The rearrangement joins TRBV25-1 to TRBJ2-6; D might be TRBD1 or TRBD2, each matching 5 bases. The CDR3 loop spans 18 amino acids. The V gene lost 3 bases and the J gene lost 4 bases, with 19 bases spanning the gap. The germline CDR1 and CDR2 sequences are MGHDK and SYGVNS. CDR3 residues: CASSDPLGDAPGANVLTF. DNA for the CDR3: TGTGCCAGCAGTGATCCCCTGGGGGACGCACCGGGGGCCAACGTCCTGACTTTC.

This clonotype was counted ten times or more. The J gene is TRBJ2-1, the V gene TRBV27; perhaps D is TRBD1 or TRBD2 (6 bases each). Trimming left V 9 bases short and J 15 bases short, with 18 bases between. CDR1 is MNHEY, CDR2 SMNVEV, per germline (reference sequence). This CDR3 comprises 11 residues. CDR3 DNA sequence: TGTGCCAGTCATTTGGGGGGCGGTGCGTTCTTC. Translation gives CASHLGGGAFF.

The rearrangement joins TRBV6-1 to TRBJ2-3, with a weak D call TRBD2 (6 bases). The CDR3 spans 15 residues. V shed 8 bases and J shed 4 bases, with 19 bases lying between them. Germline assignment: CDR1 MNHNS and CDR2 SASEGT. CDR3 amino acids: CASGGSGWAPDTQYF. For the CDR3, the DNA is TGTGCCAGCGGAGGGTCGGGATGGGCACCAGATACGCAGTATTTT.

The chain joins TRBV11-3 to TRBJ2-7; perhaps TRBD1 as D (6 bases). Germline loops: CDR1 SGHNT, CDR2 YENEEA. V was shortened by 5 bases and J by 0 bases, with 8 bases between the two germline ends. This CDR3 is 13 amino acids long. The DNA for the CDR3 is TGTGCCAGCAGCATGGACAGCTCCTACGAGCAGTACTTC. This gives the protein CASSMDSSYEQYF.

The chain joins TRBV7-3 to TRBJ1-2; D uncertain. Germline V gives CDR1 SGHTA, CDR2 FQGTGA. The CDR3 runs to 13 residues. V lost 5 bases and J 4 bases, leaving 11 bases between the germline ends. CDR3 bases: TGTGCCAGCAGCCCGTCGGGGATCTATGGCTACACCTTC. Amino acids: CASSPSGIYGYTF.

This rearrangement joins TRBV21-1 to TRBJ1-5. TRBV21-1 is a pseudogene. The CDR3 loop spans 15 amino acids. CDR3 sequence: CASSKGLISNQPQHF. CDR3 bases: TGTGCCAGCAGCAAGGGGCTGATTAGCAATCAGCCCCAGCATTTT.

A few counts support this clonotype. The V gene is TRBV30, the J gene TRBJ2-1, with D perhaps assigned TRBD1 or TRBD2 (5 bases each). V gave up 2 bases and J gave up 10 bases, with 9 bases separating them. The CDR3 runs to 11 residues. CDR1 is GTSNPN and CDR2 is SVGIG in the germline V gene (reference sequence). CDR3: CAWSKGREQFF. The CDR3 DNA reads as TGTGCCTGGAGTAAGGGACGGGAGCAGTTCTTC.